What follows are 8 T cell receptor beta chains derived from one specimen sequenced in a study of blood T cell repertoires in COVID-19. Generated by immunoSEQ multiplex PCR, the TCRdb table keeps only in-frame clones and is missing some. The sample yields 150,000 to 200,000 clones, just under 85% seen once. The sample was peripheral blood. The receptors were sampled from a human donor with acute or convalescent COVID-19. The donor label of this sample is uncertain.

This chain links TRBV5-5 with TRBJ1-4; D possibly corresponds to TRBD1 (5 bases). The V and J ends lost 4 bases and 1 base respectively, with 14 bases between them. The CDR3 loop spans 16 amino acids. Looked up from germline, CDR1 is SGHKS and CDR2 is YYEKEE (reference sequence). The CDR3 DNA reads TGTGCCAGCAGCAGAGGGACTTCCTTAACTAATGAAAAACTGTTTTTT. It encodes CASSRGTSLTNEKLFF.

The table lists this clone with a few counts. V and J are TRBV9 and TRBJ2-1, with D tentatively TRBD2 (6 bases). Germline values: CDR1 SGDLS, CDR2 YYNGEE. Trimming shortened V by 0 bases and J by 5 bases, and 12 bases separated the two germline ends. CDR3 length: 15 amino acids. The CDR3 here is CASSVVDSGNNEQFF. The CDR3 DNA reads TGTGCCAGCAGCGTAGTAGATAGCGGAAACAATGAGCAGTTCTTC.

The gene calls are TRBV7-9 and TRBJ2-1; maybe TRBD2 (6 bases). V gave up 5 bases and J gave up 12 bases, with 23 bases separating them. The CDR3 contains 15 residues. In germline, CDR1 is SEHNR, CDR2 FQNEAQ (reference sequence). The CDR3 coding sequence is TGTGCCAGCAGCCCGTACTTGGTAGCGGCCTCGGGGCAGTTCTTC. Translating it yields CASSPYLVAASGQFF.

The rearrangement links TRBV7-2 to TRBJ2-5, with TRBD1 identical over 8 bases. Per germline, CDR1 SGHTA and CDR2 FQGNSA. The V and J ends lost 5 bases and 5 bases, in that order; junction bases with no gene match: 16. This CDR3 has 17 amino acids. This chain's CDR3 is CASSARNRQGPGETQYF. The CDR3 DNA reads as TGTGCCAGCAGCGCCCGTAATCGACAGGGGCCCGGGGAGACCCAGTACTTC.

V gene TRBV5-8 combines with J gene TRBJ2-5; D is possibly TRBD2 (7 bases). The germline V gene has CDR1 SGHTS and CDR2 YDEGEE. V gave up 1 base and J gave up 0 bases, with 13 bases separating them. The CDR3 extends over 16 amino acids. The CDR3 here is CASSLRGDTYQETQYF. The CDR3 DNA follows: TGTGCCAGCAGCTTGCGGGGGGACACATACCAAGAGACCCAGTACTTC.

This chain links TRBV29-1 with TRBJ2-2, with no clear D. The CDR3 totals 14 residues. Germline V lookup: CDR1 SQVTM, CDR2 ANQGSEA. The ends were cut back, 3 bases at V and 0 bases at J, with 8 bases in the middle. This CDR3 reads CSVDLTTNTGELFF. CDR3 nucleotides: TGCAGCGTTGATTTAACAACGAACACCGGGGAGCTGTTTTTT.

The V call is TRBV6-6, the J call TRBJ1-6; weak D call: TRBD1 (6 bases). Germline V lookup: CDR1 MNHNY, CDR2 SVGAGI (reference sequence). The ends were cut back, 2 bases at V and 4 bases at J, with 9 bases in the middle. The CDR3 length is 15 residues. The CDR3 coding sequence is TGTGCCAGCAGTTACGGACAGCCTTATAATTCACCCCTCCACTTT. The encoded protein is CASSYGQPYNSPLHF.

This clone was counted only a few times. This sequence joins TRBV3-1 (or the pseudogene TRBV3-2) and TRBJ1-4, with 7 bases lining up with TRBD1. The CDR3 is made up of 15 amino acids. J lost 10 bases, V lost 3 bases, and 11 bases had no gene match. CDR1 is LGHDT, CDR2 YNNKEL, per germline (reference sequence). In DNA form, the CDR3 reads TGTGCCAGCAGCCAGTCCGGAGGGGGCTCTGGAAAACTGTTTTTT. As protein: CASSQSGGGSGKLFF.